This record covers a single T cell receptor (beta chain). The data originate from a study of blood T cell repertoires in COVID-19. Overall study context: There were acute and convalescent COVID-19 samples, and they came from the United States, Italy and Spain. PBMCs, B-cell-depleted T cells, or T cells provided the cDNA or gDNA that made up the material.

The germline V and J ends were trimmed by 7 bases and 2 bases, with 12 bases remaining between them. Germline V gene sequence: CDR1 MNHEY, CDR2 SVGAGI. CDR3 length: 13 residues. In the source study's methods: The assay estimated nucleated cells by amplifying reference gene primers. Assay: immunoSEQ multiplex PCR; the TCRdb copy retains only in-frame clones and omits some. V and J calls and clone size are copied from that table; D and trimming were computed from the DNA. The sample carries some 100,000 clones, approximately 84% recorded once. Sequencing input: peripheral blood. The rearrangement joins TRBV6-5 to TRBJ2-7, with D maybe TRBD1 (5 bases). The origin of this receptor is an older woman with acute or convalescent COVID-19. DNA of the CDR3: TGTGCCAGCACCTTAGGGGCCGCCTACGAGCAGTACTTC. Protein product: CASTLGAAYEQYF.